This TCR beta chain emerged from a study of blood T cell repertoires in COVID-19 (dated by TCRdb to 2020 to 2021). About the investigation overall: The collaborator samples originated in the United States, Italy and Spain and spanned the acute and convalescent phases of COVID-19. The material from the prospective study consisted of cDNA or gDNA derived from T cells, B-cell-depleted T cells, or PBMCs. Subjects who had been exposed to COVID-19, were actively infected with it, or had recovered from it provided the deeply sampled blood TCRbeta repertoires that made up the dataset. A freely available public database, intended as a resource for researchers studying the immune response to SARS-CoV-2, is where the repertoires were released. Samples were obtained from the ongoing ImmuneRACE study (first 160 participants) and from 1,254 subjects provided by 6 global collaborators. Nearly every sample came with metadata listing a de-identified subject ID, COVID-19 status, age in years and sex. Where available, HLA class I and class II types were obtained from metadata supplied by the sample provider rather than from assay-based typing. The paper's findings and limits, for the study overall: The quantity of clinical and demographic metadata differed by source and by participant and was supplied without curation.

Between the V and J ends, shortened by 6 bases and 8 bases respectively, the junction contains 14 bases. The CDR3 spans 14 residues, from the cysteine through the phenylalanine. Of all the DNA, just the CDR3 is kept, 42 bases in frame from base 1. The germline V gene provides CDR1 ENHRY and CDR2 SYGVKD. TCRbeta CDR3 regions were amplified from genomic DNA by means of the immunoSEQ Assay, a bias-controlled multiplex PCR. Turning to the authors' computational methods: The number of nucleated cells in each sample was estimated from the amplification of reference gene primers within the assay. Sequence reads were collapsed and filtered to measure the absolute abundance of every unique TCRbeta CDR3 rearrangement. For each sample, productive Simpson clonality was calculated by taking the square root of Simpson's diversity index across productive rearrangements. In its TCRdb copy, this immuneACCESS table keeps in-frame sequences only and misses some clones. Where compared with another copy, unresolved V genes explain less than half of these, and the others have no known cause. V and J calls plus clone size are reproduced from that table; the DNA served to infer D and trimming. This sample is represented by around 47,000 clones; roughly 71% of them were singletons. The ten top clones hold roughly 5.8% of the sample.

A remark on this clone: Its antigen specificity is not known. Per-base qualities were not stored, and no clone one base away is much larger.

The collaborating institutions used their own protocols to collect whole blood in K2EDTA tubes. For TCRbeta analysis, collaborators shipped samples as frozen whole blood, isolated PBMCs, or DNA extracted from either of those sample types. What was sequenced was peripheral blood. This receptor was obtained from a man older than 75 with acute or convalescent COVID-19. Here the chain combines TRBV10-3 and TRBJ1-6; a tentative D match to TRBD1 spans 6 bases. For the CDR3, the sequence is CAIRRREGDSPLHF. The nucleotide sequence is TGTGCCATCAGAAGAAGGGAGGGGGATTCACCCCTCCACTTT.